This is a list of T cell receptor beta chains from one sample in a study of cytomegalovirus exposure and HLA in healthy donors. TCRdb's table, derived via immunoSEQ multiplex PCR, lists solely in-frame clones and lacks some. The sample has about 79,000 clones; approximately 70% are singletons. The sequencing input was PBMCs. These receptors were taken from a man aged 55 to 70 in good health and CMV-seronegative. Both conserved end residues are part of each CDR3. A D gene is named only where the DNA matches it firmly. The size entry is marked missing in some rows and otherwise reads once, few, many or a size class.

v_call	clone_size	d_call	j_call	cdr3_aa	cdr3_nt
TRBV5-1	once	TRBD1	TRBJ1-4	CASGRDSHTSNEKLFF	TGCGCCAGCGGACGGGACAGCCACACCTCTAATGAAAAACTGTTTTTT
TRBV19	-	-	TRBJ2-7	CASSIRQESYEQYF	TGTGCCAGTAGTATTAGGCAGGAATCCTACGAGCAGTACTTC
TRBV5-4	-	-	TRBJ2-7	CASTPQGSGEQYF	TGTGCCAGCACGCCGCAGGGGTCGGGCGAGCAGTACTTC
TRBV6-1	-	TRBD1	TRBJ2-3	CASSDRGFSTDTQYF	TGTGCCAGCAGCGACAGGGGCTTCAGCACAGATACGCAGTATTTT
TRBV6-5	once	TRBD1	TRBJ2-7	CASSSDRGYEQYF	TGTGCCAGCAGTTCAGACAGGGGTTACGAGCAGTACTTC
TRBV6-1	-	TRBD2	TRBJ2-5	CASCRLAGGKETQYF	TGTGCCAGCTGCCGACTAGCGGGAGGGAAAGAGACCCAGTACTTC
TRBV2	few	TRBD1	TRBJ1-4	CASGGGATNEKLFF	TGTGCCAGCGGAGGGGGCGCAACTAATGAAAAACTGTTTTTT
TRBV28	-	-	TRBJ2-7	CASSTGNGEQYF	TGTGCCAGCAGCACAGGGAATGGCGAGCAGTACTTC
TRBV20-1	-	-	TRBJ1-2	CSASLIGGYTF	TGCAGTGCTAGCCTGATCGGGGGCTACACCTTC
TRBV30	few	TRBD1	TRBJ1-2	CAWVSGQLYGYTF	TGTGCCTGGGTTTCGGGACAGCTCTATGGCTACACCTTC
TRBV6-1	-	TRBD2	TRBJ2-3	CASIPGLATDTQYF	TGTGCCAGCATCCCGGGACTAGCAACAGATACGCAGTATTTT
TRBV7-6	-	-	TRBJ2-7	CASSLGIFGDPGGSYEQYF	TGTGCCAGCAGCTTAGGAATTTTTGGGGACCCCGGGGGTTCCTACGAGCAGTACTTC
TRBV7-2	few	-	TRBJ2-1	CASGPDSSSYNEQFF	TGTGCCAGCGGACCGGACTCAAGCTCCTACAATGAGCAGTTCTTC
TRBV19	-	TRBD1	TRBJ2-2	CASSAGTGSGGELFF	TGTGCCAGTAGTGCGGGGACAGGGTCGGGCGGGGAGCTGTTTTTT